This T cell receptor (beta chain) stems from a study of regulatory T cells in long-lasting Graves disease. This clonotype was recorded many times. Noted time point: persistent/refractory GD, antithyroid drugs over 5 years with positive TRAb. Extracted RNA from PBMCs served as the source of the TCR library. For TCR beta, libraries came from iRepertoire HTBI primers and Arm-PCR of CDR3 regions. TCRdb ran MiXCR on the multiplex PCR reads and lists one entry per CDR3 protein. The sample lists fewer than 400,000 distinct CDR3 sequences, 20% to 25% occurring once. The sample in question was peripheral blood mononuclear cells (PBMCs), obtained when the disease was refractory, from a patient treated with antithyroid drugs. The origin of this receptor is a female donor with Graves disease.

CDR3 nucleotides: TGTGCCAGCAGCCAAGTGGGGTTGCATCAGCCCCAGCATTTT. This translates into CASSQVGLHQPQHF. V usage is TRBV3-1 and J usage is TRBJ1-5; D is unclear. The V end lost 1 base, the J end lost 5 bases, and 9 bases lay between the germline ends. Germline CDR1 is LGHDT and CDR2 is YNNKEL (reference sequence). The CDR3 spans 14 residues.